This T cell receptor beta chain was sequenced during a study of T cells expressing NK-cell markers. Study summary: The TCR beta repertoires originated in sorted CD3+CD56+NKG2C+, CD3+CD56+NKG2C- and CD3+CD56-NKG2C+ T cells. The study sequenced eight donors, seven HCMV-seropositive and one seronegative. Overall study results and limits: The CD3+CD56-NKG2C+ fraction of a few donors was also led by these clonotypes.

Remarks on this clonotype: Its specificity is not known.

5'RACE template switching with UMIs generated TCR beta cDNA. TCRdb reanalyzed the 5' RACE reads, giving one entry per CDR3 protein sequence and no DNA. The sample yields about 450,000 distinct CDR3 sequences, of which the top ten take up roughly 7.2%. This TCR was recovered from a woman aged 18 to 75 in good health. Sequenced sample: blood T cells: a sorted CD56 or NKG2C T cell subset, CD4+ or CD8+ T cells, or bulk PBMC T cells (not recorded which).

This CDR3 reads CASSLSIRAETQYF. J is TRBJ2-5 and V is TRBV9. This CDR3 region has 14 residues. The V gene's germline CDR1 is SGDLS and CDR2 YYNGEE.